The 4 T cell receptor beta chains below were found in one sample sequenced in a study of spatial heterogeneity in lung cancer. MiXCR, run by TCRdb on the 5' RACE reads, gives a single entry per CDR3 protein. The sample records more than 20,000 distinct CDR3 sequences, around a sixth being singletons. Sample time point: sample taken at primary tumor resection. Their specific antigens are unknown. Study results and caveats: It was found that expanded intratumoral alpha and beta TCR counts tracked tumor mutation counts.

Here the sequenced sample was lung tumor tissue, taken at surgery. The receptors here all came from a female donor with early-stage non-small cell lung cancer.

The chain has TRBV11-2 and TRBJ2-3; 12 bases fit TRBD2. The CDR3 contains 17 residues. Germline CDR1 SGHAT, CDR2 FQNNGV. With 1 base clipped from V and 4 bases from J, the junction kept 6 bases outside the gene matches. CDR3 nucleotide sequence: TGTGCCAGCAGCTTAGGACTAGCGGGAGTGGTCCCAGATACGCAGTATTTT. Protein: CASSLGLAGVVPDTQYF.

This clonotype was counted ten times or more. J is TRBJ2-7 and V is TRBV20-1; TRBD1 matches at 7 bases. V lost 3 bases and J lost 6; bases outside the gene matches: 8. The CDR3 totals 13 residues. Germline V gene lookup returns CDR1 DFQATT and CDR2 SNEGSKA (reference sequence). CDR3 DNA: TGCAGTGCTAGTGGGACAGTCCAATCCGAGCAGTACTTC. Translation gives CSASGTVQSEQYF.

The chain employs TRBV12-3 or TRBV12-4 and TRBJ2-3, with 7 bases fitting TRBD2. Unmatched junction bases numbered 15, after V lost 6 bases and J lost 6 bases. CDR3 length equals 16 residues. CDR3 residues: CASSAGFGEGPDTQYF. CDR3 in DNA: TGTGCCAGCAGCGCGGGATTTGGGGAGGGCCCCGATACGCAGTATTTT.

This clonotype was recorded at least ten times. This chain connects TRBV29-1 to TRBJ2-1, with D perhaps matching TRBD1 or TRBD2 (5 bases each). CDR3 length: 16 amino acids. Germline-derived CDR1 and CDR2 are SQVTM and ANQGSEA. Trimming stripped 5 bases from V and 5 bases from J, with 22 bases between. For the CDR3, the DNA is TGCAGCGTTCTTCTAGCTGATCCCGGGACCCACAATGAGCAGTTCTTC. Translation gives CSVLLADPGTHNEQFF.